Listed below are T cell receptor beta chains from one sample, sequenced in a study of blood T cell repertoires in COVID-19. Clones were read by immunoSEQ multiplex PCR, and TCRdb kept only the in-frame ones, dropping some. This sample has about 250,000 clones, with about nine tenths found just once. Material: peripheral blood. The receptor set was obtained from a woman younger than 45 with active or convalescent COVID-19. The CDR3 runs from the conserved cysteine through the conserved F or W. The order of the fields is V gene, D gene, clone size, J gene, CDR3 DNA, CDR3 protein. The D gene is left open where the match is weak. The size field is filled for only some rows; it gives once, few, many or a size class.

V: TRBV5-1; D: TRBD2; size: -; J: TRBJ2-2; DNA: TGCGCCAGCAGCCTTAGCGGGGGCCCCGACACCGGGGAGCTGTTTTTT; CDR3: CASSLSGGPDTGELFF
V: TRBV7-9; D: TRBD1; size: -; J: TRBJ1-4; DNA: TGTGCCAGCAGCCGAATACAGGGGGCGGGCGGTGAAAAACTGTTTTTT; CDR3: CASSRIQGAGGEKLFF
V: TRBV12-5; D: TRBD1; size: -; J: TRBJ1-1; DNA: TGTGCTAGTGGTTTTACAGGGGGGCCCGTCACTGAAGCTTTCTTT; CDR3: CASGFTGGPVTEAFF
V: TRBV7-3; D: TRBD2; size: few; J: TRBJ2-5; DNA: TGTGCCAGCAGCTTAAATGGACTAGCGGGGGAGACCCAGTACTTC; CDR3: CASSLNGLAGETQYF
V: TRBV2; D: -; size: few; J: TRBJ1-2; DNA: TGTGCCAGCAGTGGCAGGGCTGGCGGTGGCTACACCTTC; CDR3: CASSGRAGGGYTF
V: TRBV5-4; D: TRBD1; size: -; J: TRBJ2-2; DNA: TGTGCCAGCAGCCCGGACAGGGTTAGGTCCGGGGAGCTGTTTTTT; CDR3: CASSPDRVRSGELFF
V: TRBV7-8; D: TRBD1; size: -; J: TRBJ2-7; DNA: TGTGCCAGCAGCCCCCGGGACAGGAACTACGAGCAGTACTTC; CDR3: CASSPRDRNYEQYF
V: TRBV2; D: TRBD1; size: -; J: TRBJ2-2; DNA: TGTGCCAGCAGGGCCGGGACAGCAAACACCGGGGAGCTGTTTTTT; CDR3: CASRAGTANTGELFF
V: TRBV7-2; D: TRBD1; size: -; J: TRBJ1-2; DNA: TGTGCCAGCAGCCTGACAGGGGGGTATGGCTACACCTTC; CDR3: CASSLTGGYGYTF
V: TRBV10-3; D: TRBD1; size: once; J: TRBJ1-6; DNA: TGTGCCATCACCCCTACGACAGGGGCCAATTCACCCCTCCACTTT; CDR3: CAITPTTGANSPLHF
V: TRBV27; D: TRBD2; size: -; J: TRBJ2-3; DNA: TGTGCCAGCAGTTCCCCCGGGGGGGGACCAGATACGCAGTATTTT; CDR3: CASSSPGGGPDTQYF
V: TRBV28; D: -; size: -; J: TRBJ1-5; DNA: TGTGCCAGCAGTTTAGTCCTCAGGGATCAGCCCCAGCATTTT; CDR3: CASSLVLRDQPQHF
V: TRBV18; D: TRBD1; size: -; J: TRBJ2-5; DNA: TGTGCCAGCTCACCGCTCGGGCAGGGGGCTGGAGAGACCCAGTACTTC; CDR3: CASSPLGQGAGETQYF
V: TRBV7-2; D: -; size: -; J: TRBJ1-3; DNA: TGTGCCAGCAGCATTCAGCCTAGCGACTCTGGAAACACCATATATTTT; CDR3: CASSIQPSDSGNTIYF
V: TRBV7-3; D: TRBD2; size: -; J: TRBJ2-5; DNA: TGTGCCAGCAGCCCCCATGGGCGTGGTAGCGGGGGGGCCCAAGAGACCCAGTACTTC; CDR3: CASSPHGRGSGGAQETQYF
V: TRBV19; D: -; size: -; J: TRBJ1-6; DNA: TGTGCCAGTCAAAGGGGTGGCAATTCACCCCTCCACTTT; CDR3: CASQRGGNSPLHF
V: TRBV2; D: TRBD2; size: -; J: TRBJ2-3; DNA: TGTGCCAGCAGTGAATGGCGGGGGTTCACAGATACGCAGTATTTT; CDR3: CASSEWRGFTDTQYF
V: TRBV19; D: TRBD1; size: -; J: TRBJ1-2; DNA: TGTGCCAGTAGGAGAGGACAGGGCGACTATGGCTACACCTTC; CDR3: CASRRGQGDYGYTF
V: TRBV6-5; D: TRBD1; size: -; J: TRBJ1-1; DNA: TGTGCCAGCAGACGGACAGGGACCTATGAAGCTTTCTTT; CDR3: CASRRTGTYEAFF
V: TRBV24-1; D: -; size: once; J: TRBJ2-1; DNA: TGTGCCACCAATTCAGGGGTGCAGAGCTCCTACAATGAGCAGTTCTTC; CDR3: CATNSGVQSSYNEQFF
V: TRBV27; D: -; size: -; J: TRBJ1-5; DNA: TGTGCCAGCAGTTTACGTCCGGATCAGCCCCAGCATTTT; CDR3: CASSLRPDQPQHF
V: TRBV7-9; D: TRBD1; size: -; J: TRBJ2-7; DNA: TGTGCCAGCAGTTCCGGGACAGCAACCTACGAGCAGTACTTC; CDR3: CASSSGTATYEQYF
V: TRBV7-2; D: TRBD1; size: -; J: TRBJ1-3; DNA: TGTGCCAGCAGCTTTCCACCCGGGACAGGGAAAACAGGAAACACCATATATTTT; CDR3: CASSFPPGTGKTGNTIYF
V: TRBV6-5; D: TRBD1; size: -; J: TRBJ1-2; DNA: TGTGCCAGCAGTATCGGGACAGGCGGGGGCTACACCTTC; CDR3: CASSIGTGGGYTF
V: TRBV19; D: -; size: -; J: TRBJ2-5; DNA: TGTGCGTCGAGGTACCAAGAGACCCAGTACTTC; CDR3: CASRYQETQYF
V: TRBV27; D: -; size: once; J: TRBJ1-2; DNA: TGTGCCAGCAGTGTCCGACAGTTCGACAGGGGCTACACCTTC; CDR3: CASSVRQFDRGYTF
V: TRBV28; D: -; size: -; J: TRBJ1-1; DNA: TGTGCCAGCAGTTTACGGGTAGGCACTGAAGCTTTCTTT; CDR3: CASSLRVGTEAFF
V: TRBV7-9; D: -; size: -; J: TRBJ2-7; DNA: TGTGCCAGCAGCCGAGGGAGGGAGCAGTACTTC; CDR3: CASSRGREQYF
V: TRBV7-2; D: TRBD2; size: -; J: TRBJ2-1; DNA: TGTGCCAGCAGCTTTCCAGAAACTAGCGGGGGCTACAATGAGCAGTTCTTC; CDR3: CASSFPETSGGYNEQFF
V: TRBV5-4; D: -; size: -; J: TRBJ2-2; DNA: TGTGCCAGCAGCCCGCCTAGAGGGGGCACCGGGGAGCTGTTTTTT; CDR3: CASSPPRGGTGELFF
V: TRBV9; D: TRBD1; size: -; J: TRBJ1-2; DNA: TGTGCCAGCAGCGTAGGATTCAGGGGGACCTATGGCTACACCTTC; CDR3: CASSVGFRGTYGYTF
V: TRBV5-1; D: -; size: -; J: TRBJ1-4; DNA: TGCGCCAGCAGCTTGTATGGGGGGGAAACCGAAAAACTGTTTTTT; CDR3: CASSLYGGETEKLFF
V: TRBV4-3; D: -; size: -; J: TRBJ2-3; DNA: TGCGCCAGCAGCCAAGACAAACAGGGTGGTAGTCCAGATACGCAGTATTTT; CDR3: CASSQDKQGGSPDTQYF
V: TRBV5-1; D: -; size: -; J: TRBJ1-3; DNA: TGCGCCAGCAGCCTGGACGGCTCTGGAAACACCATATATTTT; CDR3: CASSLDGSGNTIYF
V: TRBV6-5; D: -; size: -; J: TRBJ2-2; DNA: TGTGCCAGCAGGCCAGGGGTTACCGGGGAGCTGTTTTTT; CDR3: CASRPGVTGELFF
V: TRBV5-8; D: -; size: -; J: TRBJ1-1; DNA: TGTGCCAGCAGCTTGGGGGGAGGACGCACTGAAGCTTTCTTT; CDR3: CASSLGGGRTEAFF
V: TRBV2; D: TRBD1; size: -; J: TRBJ1-2; DNA: TGTGCCAGCAGTAGACAGGGGGCGAGTTATGGCTACACCTTC; CDR3: CASSRQGASYGYTF